This TCR beta chain was captured by sequencing in a study of technical replicates of blood from a few donors. Assay used: immunoSEQ multiplex PCR; TCRdb lists only in-frame clones, some missing. The top ten clones hold roughly 0.39% of a sample with approximately 94,000 clones, around 96% of them seen once. Material: T cells isolated from PBMCs. This receptor was obtained from a human donor in good health.

CDR3 region: CAWSVAFNQPQHF. The CDR3 DNA is TGTGCCTGGAGTGTCGCGTTCAATCAGCCCCAGCATTTT. V gene TRBV30 combines with J gene TRBJ1-5; no firm D call. Germline CDR1 is GTSNPN and CDR2 is SVGIG (reference sequence). There are 13 residues in the CDR3. The V end was cut by 0 bases, the J end by 3 bases, with 6 bases between.